This TCR beta chain was retrieved from a study of vaccination effects on CD4 cells after COVID-19. About the research overall: Researchers obtained post-vaccine samples at a median of 72 days past the second dose. Overall study findings and caveats: After vaccination, at late timepoints, clones induced by infection and by vaccine contracted markedly. Common cold coronaviruses were cross-recognized by only 1 of 255 vaccine-induced clones in healthy vaccinees.

About this clone: Its antigen remains unknown.

V lost 4 bases to trimming and J lost 4 bases, with 11 bases between them. In germline, CDR1 is SGHTS, CDR2 YDEGEE. The CDR3 is 13 amino acids. Having been cultured for ten to eleven days, the cells underwent CD4+ T cell isolation. Participants received two doses of either the BNT162b2 or mRNA-1273 vaccine. Having tested negative for nucleocapsid antibodies, the vaccine recipients showed no prior SARS-CoV-2 infection. Profiled with immunoSEQ multiplex PCR; TCRdb holds only in-frame clones, not every one. Of tens of thousands of clones in the sample, over 65% were seen once. The receptor comes from a human donor who received a COVID-19 vaccine. The chain is built from TRBV5-8 and TRBJ1-2; no reliable D call. The material was CD4+ T cells from PBMCs cultured without peptide, obtained after COVID-19 vaccination. This chain's CDR3 is CASSGREGYGYTF. In DNA, the CDR3 is TGTGCCAGCAGCGGAAGGGAGGGCTATGGCTACACCTTC.